This T cell receptor (beta chain) was recovered during a study of Tregs in tolerant kidney transplant recipients. General study results and limits: Tregs expanded with activated donor B cells seemed most donor-specific. Few patients were studied, so findings need validation in larger groups. This study did not directly address biological reproducibility.

Germline loops: CDR1 SGHAT, CDR2 FQDESV (reference sequence). CDR3 length equals 12 residues. Between the trimmed V and J ends, which lost 0 bases and 2 bases, there was a span of 2 bases. Clones were sequenced by immunoSEQ multiplex PCR, and TCRdb holds only the in-frame ones, with some missing. The sample comprises tens of thousands of clones, roughly 84% of which are singletons, and around 4% rests with the top ten. This clone is medium-sized in the sample. What it binds is unknown. Unstimulated Tregs (CD4+CD25+CD127-) and CD4+CD25- non-Tregs were sorted from PBMCs. The sample was CD4+ T cells from blood. The clonotype comes from a human donor in good health. V usage is TRBV11-1 and J usage is TRBJ2-7; D gene unclear. The CDR3 reads CASSLATYEQYF. CDR3 in DNA: TGTGCCAGCAGCTTAGCCACCTACGAGCAGTACTTC.